This passage covers 17 T cell receptor beta chains from one sample sequenced in a study of cytomegalovirus exposure and HLA in healthy donors. Both 60 Vbeta primers and 13 Jbeta primers went into the PCR. Sequenced by immunoSEQ multiplex PCR; TCRdb stores in-frame clones only, minus some. In the table there are some 180,000 clones, about four fifths of which are singletons. Sequenced: PBMCs. These receptors were taken from a man aged 40-49 years in good health and CMV-seronegative.

The chain carries TRBV7-9 and TRBJ2-7, with TRBD1 matching 11 bases. V was clipped by 5 bases and J by 5 bases; unmatched bases: 14. This CDR3 has 17 residues. Germline CDR1 and CDR2: SEHNR and FQNEAQ (reference sequence). The chain's CDR3 is CASSGRTGGLGSHEQYF. The CDR3 DNA is TGTGCCAGCAGCGGTCGGACAGGGGGCTTAGGATCCCACGAGCAGTACTTC.

The V gene is TRBV7-2, the J gene TRBJ2-7; TRBD2 is a possible D gene (6 bases). CDR3 size: 13 residues. V lost 3 bases, J lost 7 bases, and 13 bases lay in between. Looked up from germline, CDR1 is SGHTA and CDR2 is FQGNSA. This chain's CDR3 is CASSLGLPSEQYF. CDR3 nucleotide sequence: TGTGCCAGCAGCTTGGGACTCCCTTCAGAGCAGTACTTC. The full variable domain, in which reference TRBV7-2 and TRBJ2-7 provide the parts outside the CDR3, is GAGVSQSPSNKVTEKGKDVELRCDPISGHTALYWYRQSLGQGLEFLIYFQGNSAPDKSGLPSDRFSAERTGGSVSTLTIQRTQQEDSAVYLCASSLGLPSEQYFGPGTRLTVT.

This chain links TRBV11-3 with TRBJ1-1, with a weak D call TRBD1 (5 bases). This CDR3 region has 14 residues. Germline V gene lookup returns CDR1 SGHNT and CDR2 YENEEA. Trimming stripped 0 bases from V and 5 bases from J, with 10 bases between. CDR3 DNA: TGTGCCAGCAGCTTAGATTCTCACAGGACTGAAGCTTTCTTT. It yields the protein CASSLDSHRTEAFF.

The chain combines TRBV5-4 with TRBJ1-1, with 8 nucleotides matching TRBD1. Germline V gives CDR1 SGHNT, CDR2 YYREEE (reference sequence). The V segment lost 0 bases and the J segment 4 bases; nucleotides outside the gene matches: 11. This CDR3 is built from 17 residues. As DNA, the CDR3 is TGTGCCAGCAGCTTGGGGGGGGCAGGGGGCAGCAGCACTGAAGCTTTCTTT. Its translation is CASSLGGAGGSSTEAFF.

This clone was counted a few times. The gene calls are TRBV7-6 and TRBJ2-1, with 9 bases aligning to TRBD2. V dropped 1 base and J dropped 2; count of bases not matched to a gene: 6. The CDR3 length is 17 residues. Germline loops: CDR1 SGHVS, CDR2 FNYEAQ. The CDR3 DNA sequence: TGTGCCAGCAGCTTAGGGATAGCGGGAGAACCCTACAATGAGCAGTTCTTC. Amino acids: CASSLGIAGEPYNEQFF.

The chain combines TRBV5-4 with TRBJ2-1; possibly TRBD1 for D (6 bases). The germline gives CDR1 SGHNT, CDR2 YYREEE (reference sequence). V was clipped by 2 bases and J by 7 bases, with 22 bases between them. The CDR3 consists of 17 residues. CDR3: CASSFPSPGQRGNEQFF. The CDR3 DNA reads as TGTGCCAGCAGCTTCCCCTCGCCCGGACAGAGGGGGAATGAGCAGTTCTTC.

The rearrangement links TRBV4-3 to TRBJ1-1; D gene uncertain. CDR3 length: 15 amino acids. The V end lost 0 bases, the J end lost 1 base, and 9 bases lay between the germline ends. Germline lookup yields CDR1 LGHNA and CDR2 YSLEER. The CDR3 DNA is TGCGCCAGCAGCCAAGATTCCGTCTCGAACACTGAAGCTTTCTTT. It codes for CASSQDSVSNTEAFF.

This sequence joins TRBV4-1 and TRBJ2-7; D is unresolved. The CDR3 is 13 amino acids. Trimming cost V 1 base and J 1 base, with 5 bases left between them. The germline gives CDR1 MGHRA, CDR2 YSYEKL. CDR3 coding DNA: TGCGCCAGCAGCCAAGTCGGGTCCTACGAGCAGTACTTC. This encodes CASSQVGSYEQYF.

The chain links TRBV11-1 to TRBJ1-6, with D possibly being TRBD1 (5 bases). This CDR3 is 15 amino acids long. V shed 3 bases and J shed 7 bases, with 13 bases lying between them. CDR1 and CDR2 from the germline V gene are SGHAT and FQDESV (reference sequence). For the CDR3, the DNA is TGTGCCAGCAGCTTGGAAAACAGGCGGAATTCACCCCTCCACTTT. This codes for CASSLENRRNSPLHF.

The chain uses TRBV19 and TRBJ1-2; 7 nucleotides match TRBD1. This CDR3 is built from 13 residues. The germline V gene encodes CDR1 LNHDA and CDR2 SQIVND (reference sequence). V was pared by 7 bases and J by 0 bases, with 2 bases of the junction left unmatched. The CDR3 loop is CASIGTANYGYTF. The DNA of the CDR3 is TGTGCCAGTATAGGGACAGCTAACTATGGCTACACCTTC. The full variable domain, completed using reference TRBV19 and TRBJ1-2, is DGGITQSPKYLFRKEGQNVTLSCEQNLNHDAMYWYRQDPGQGLRLIYYSQIVNDFQKGDIAEGYSVSREKKESFPLTVTSAQKNPTAFYLCASIGTANYGYTFGSGTRLTVV.

This chain uses TRBV6-1 with TRBJ2-1; 10 bases agree with TRBD2. CDR1 is MNHNS, CDR2 SASEGT, per germline. With V trimmed by 5 bases and J by 4 bases, 5 bases remained unmatched. The CDR3 has 15 residues. The CDR3 spells CASSNPGLAYNEQFF. The DNA for the CDR3 is TGTGCCAGCAGTAATCCGGGACTAGCGTACAATGAGCAGTTCTTC.

The chain joins TRBV2 to TRBJ2-7, with TRBD2 matching over 7 bases. The V segment lost 1 base and the J segment 5 bases; nucleotides outside the gene matches: 8. The CDR3 runs 15 residues. The germline gives CDR1 SNHLY, CDR2 FYNNEI. This CDR3 reads CASSEGGRGIDEQYF. CDR3 in DNA: TGTGCCAGCAGTGAAGGAGGGCGGGGGATCGACGAGCAGTACTTC.

This clone was recorded a few times. This rearrangement joins TRBV7-9 to TRBJ1-1; 9 bases line up with TRBD1. There are 14 residues in the CDR3. V lost 5 bases, J lost 4 bases, and 5 bases stayed unmatched. Germline loops: CDR1 SEHNR, CDR2 FQNEAQ (reference sequence). In DNA, the CDR3 is TGTGCCAGCAGCCGCGACAGGGGGGCCACTGAAGCTTTCTTT. Its protein product is CASSRDRGATEAFF.

This clone was observed a handful of times. The gene calls are TRBV30 and TRBJ1-1; no firm D call. The CDR3 contains 14 residues. Between the trimmed V and J ends, which lost 2 bases and 3 bases, there was a span of 13 bases. Germline V gives CDR1 GTSNPN, CDR2 SVGIG (reference sequence). CDR3 bases: TGTGCCTGGAGTAAAATTCAGGCGTACACTGAAGCTTTCTTT. Protein product: CAWSKIQAYTEAFF. Looking up the rest from reference TRBV30 and TRBJ1-1 gives the full variable domain: SQTIHQWPATLVQPVGSPLSLECTVEGTSNPNLYWYRQAAGRGLQLLFYSVGIGQISSEVPQNLSASRPQDRQFILSSKKLLLSDSGFYLCAWSKIQAYTEAFFGQGTRLTVV.

The CDR3 DNA is TGTGCCAGCAGCACCTTAGCCGGGACTAGGAGCTACGAGCAGTACTTC. This codes for CASSTLAGTRSYEQYF. The rearrangement links TRBV27 to TRBJ2-7; 8 nucleotides align to TRBD2. J was trimmed by 3 bases and V by 6 bases; bases with no gene match: 13. The CDR3 contains 16 residues. Germline lookup yields CDR1 MNHEY and CDR2 SMNVEV (reference sequence).

The rearrangement links TRBV28 to TRBJ1-5; 7 nucleotides align to TRBD1. From germline, CDR1 is MDHEN and CDR2 SYDVKM. The CDR3 consists of 16 residues. J lost 4 bases, V lost 6 bases, and 12 bases had no gene match. The CDR3 loop reads CASRSGGGVRNQPQHF. DNA for the CDR3: TGTGCCAGCAGGTCAGGGGGAGGAGTTAGAAATCAGCCCCAGCATTTT.

The rearrangement links TRBV7-9 to TRBJ2-3; D call uncertain. The CDR3 extends over 12 amino acids. V dropped 2 bases and J dropped 4 bases, with 4 bases sitting between them. Per germline, CDR1 SEHNR and CDR2 FQNEAQ (reference sequence). The CDR3 region is CASSLYADTQYF. For the CDR3, the DNA is TGTGCCAGCAGCTTATATGCAGATACGCAGTATTTT.